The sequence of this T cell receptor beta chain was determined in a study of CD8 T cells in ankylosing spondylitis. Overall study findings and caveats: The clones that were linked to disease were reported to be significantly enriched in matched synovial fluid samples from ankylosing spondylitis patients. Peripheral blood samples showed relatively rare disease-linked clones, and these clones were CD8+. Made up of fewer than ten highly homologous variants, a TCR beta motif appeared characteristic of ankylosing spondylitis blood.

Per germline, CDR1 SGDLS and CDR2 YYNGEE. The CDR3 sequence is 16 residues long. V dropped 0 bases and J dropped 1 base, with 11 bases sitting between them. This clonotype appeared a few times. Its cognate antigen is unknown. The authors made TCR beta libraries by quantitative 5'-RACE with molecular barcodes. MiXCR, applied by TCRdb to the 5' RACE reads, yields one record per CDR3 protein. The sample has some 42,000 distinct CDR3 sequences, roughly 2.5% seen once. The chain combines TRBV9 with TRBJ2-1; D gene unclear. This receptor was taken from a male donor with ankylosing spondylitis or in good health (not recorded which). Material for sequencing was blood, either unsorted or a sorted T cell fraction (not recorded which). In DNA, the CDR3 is TGTGCCAGCAGCGTAGATGGAACTAATTCCTACAATGAGCAGTTCTTC. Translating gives CASSVDGTNSYNEQFF.